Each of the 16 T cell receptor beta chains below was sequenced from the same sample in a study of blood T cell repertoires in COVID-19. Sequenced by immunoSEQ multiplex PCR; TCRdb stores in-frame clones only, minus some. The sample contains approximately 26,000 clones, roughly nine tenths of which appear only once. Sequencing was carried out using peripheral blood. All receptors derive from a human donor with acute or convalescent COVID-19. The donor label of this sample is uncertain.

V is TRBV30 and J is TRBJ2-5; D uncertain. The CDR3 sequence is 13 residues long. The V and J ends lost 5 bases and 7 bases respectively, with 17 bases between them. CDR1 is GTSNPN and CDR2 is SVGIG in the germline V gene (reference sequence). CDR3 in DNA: TGTGCCTGGGGCGCCCCAGGTCTTGGGACCCAGTACTTC. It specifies CAWGAPGLGTQYF.

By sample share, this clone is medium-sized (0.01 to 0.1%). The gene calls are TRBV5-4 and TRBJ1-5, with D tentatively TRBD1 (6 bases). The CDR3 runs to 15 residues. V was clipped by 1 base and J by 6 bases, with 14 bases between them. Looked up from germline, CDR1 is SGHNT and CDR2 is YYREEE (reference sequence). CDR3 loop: CASSLYGEGGQPQHF. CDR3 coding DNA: TGTGCCAGCAGCTTGTACGGGGAAGGGGGTCAGCCCCAGCATTTT.

CDR3 bases: TGTGCCAGCAGCTTTTCCGGACAGGCCTTATTCTTC. It translates to CASSFSGQALFF. The gene calls are TRBV11-2 and TRBJ2-1, with TRBD1 matching 7 bases. There are 12 residues in the CDR3. The V gene's germline CDR1 is SGHAT and CDR2 FQNNGV. Trimming removed 3 bases from V and 16 bases from J; junction bases left unmatched: 9.

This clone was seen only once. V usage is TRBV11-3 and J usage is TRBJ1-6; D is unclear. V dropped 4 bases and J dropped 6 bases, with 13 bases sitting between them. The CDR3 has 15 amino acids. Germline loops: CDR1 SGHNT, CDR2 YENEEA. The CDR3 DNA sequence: TGTGCCAGCAGCTCCGAGAAGAGAGTTAATTCACCCCTCCACTTT. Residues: CASSSEKRVNSPLHF.

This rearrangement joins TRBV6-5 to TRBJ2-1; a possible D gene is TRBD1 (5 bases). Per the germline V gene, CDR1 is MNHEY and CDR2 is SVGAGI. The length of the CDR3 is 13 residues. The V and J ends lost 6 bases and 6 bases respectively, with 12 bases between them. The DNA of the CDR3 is TGTGCCAGCAGGGGGCAGGGATTCAATGAGCAGTTCTTC. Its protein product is CASRGQGFNEQFF.

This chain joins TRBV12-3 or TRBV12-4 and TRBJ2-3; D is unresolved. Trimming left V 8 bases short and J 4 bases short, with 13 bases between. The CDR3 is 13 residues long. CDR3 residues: CASAIGVADTQYF. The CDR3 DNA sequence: TGTGCCAGCGCAATTGGAGTGGCAGATACGCAGTATTTT.

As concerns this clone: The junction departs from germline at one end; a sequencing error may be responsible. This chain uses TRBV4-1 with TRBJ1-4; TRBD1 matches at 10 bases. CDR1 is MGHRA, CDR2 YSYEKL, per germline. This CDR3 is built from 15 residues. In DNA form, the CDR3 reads TGCGCCAGCAGCCCGGGACAGGGGACTACTGAAAAACTGTTTTTT. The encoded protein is CASSPGQGTTEKLFF.

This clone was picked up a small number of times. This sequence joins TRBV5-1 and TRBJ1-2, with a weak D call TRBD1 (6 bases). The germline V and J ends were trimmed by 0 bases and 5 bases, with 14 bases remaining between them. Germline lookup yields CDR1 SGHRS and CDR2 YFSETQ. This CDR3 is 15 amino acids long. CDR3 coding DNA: TGCGCCAGCAGCTTGGGCGGCAGGGGAGCGTATGGCTACACCTTC. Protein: CASSLGGRGAYGYTF.

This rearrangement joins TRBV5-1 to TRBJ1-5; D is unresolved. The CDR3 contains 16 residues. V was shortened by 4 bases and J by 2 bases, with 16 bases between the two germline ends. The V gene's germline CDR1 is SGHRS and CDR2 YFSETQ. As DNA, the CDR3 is TGCGCCAGCAGCCTCCCCGGGCCGGAGGGCAATCAGCCCCAGCATTTT. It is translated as CASSLPGPEGNQPQHF.

CDR3 amino acids: CASSTGYSPLHF. DNA of the CDR3: TGTGCCAGCAGTACGGGGTATTCACCCCTCCACTTT. The chain couples TRBV6-5 to TRBJ1-6; D gene uncertain. V was clipped by 5 bases and J by 8 bases, with 7 bases between them. The germline V gene has CDR1 MNHEY and CDR2 SVGAGI. This CDR3 contains 12 residues.

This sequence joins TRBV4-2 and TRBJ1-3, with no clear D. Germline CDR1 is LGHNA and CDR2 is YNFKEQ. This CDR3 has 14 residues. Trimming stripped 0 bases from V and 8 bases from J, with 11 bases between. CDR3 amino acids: CASSQESTRHTIYF. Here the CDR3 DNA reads TGTGCCAGCAGCCAAGAATCGACTAGGCACACCATATATTTT.

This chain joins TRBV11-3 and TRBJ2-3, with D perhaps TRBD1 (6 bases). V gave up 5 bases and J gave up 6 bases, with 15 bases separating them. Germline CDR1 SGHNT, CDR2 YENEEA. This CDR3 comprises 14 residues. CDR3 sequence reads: CASSPAGQPDTQYF. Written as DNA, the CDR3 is TGTGCCAGCAGCCCTGCCGGACAGCCTGATACGCAGTATTTT.

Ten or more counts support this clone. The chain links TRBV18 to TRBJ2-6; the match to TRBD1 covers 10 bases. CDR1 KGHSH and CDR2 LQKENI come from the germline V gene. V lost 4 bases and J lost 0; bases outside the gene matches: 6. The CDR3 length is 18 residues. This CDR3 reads CASSQTGTGASGANVLTF. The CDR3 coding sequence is TGTGCCAGCTCACAGACGGGGACAGGGGCCTCTGGGGCCAACGTCCTGACTTTC.

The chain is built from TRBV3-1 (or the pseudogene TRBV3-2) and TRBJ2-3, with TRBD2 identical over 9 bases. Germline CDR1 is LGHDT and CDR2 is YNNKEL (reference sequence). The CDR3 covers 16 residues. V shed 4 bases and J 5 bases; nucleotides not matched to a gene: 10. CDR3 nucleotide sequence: TGTGCCAGCAGCCGACGAACTAGCGGGCGAATAGATACGCAGTATTTT. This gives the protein CASSRRTSGRIDTQYF.

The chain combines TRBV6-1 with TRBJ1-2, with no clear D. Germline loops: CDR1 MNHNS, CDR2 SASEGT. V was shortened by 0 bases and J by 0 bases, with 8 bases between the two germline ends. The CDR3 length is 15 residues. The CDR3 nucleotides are TGTGCCAGCAGTGAAGCGGGAGAAACTAACTATGGCTACACCTTC. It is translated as CASSEAGETNYGYTF.

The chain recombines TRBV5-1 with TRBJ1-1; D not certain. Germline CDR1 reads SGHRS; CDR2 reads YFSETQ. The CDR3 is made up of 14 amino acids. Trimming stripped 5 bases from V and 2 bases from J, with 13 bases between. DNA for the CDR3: TGCGCCAGCAGTCCCGTGAGGGCAAACACTGAAGCTTTCTTT. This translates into CASSPVRANTEAFF.